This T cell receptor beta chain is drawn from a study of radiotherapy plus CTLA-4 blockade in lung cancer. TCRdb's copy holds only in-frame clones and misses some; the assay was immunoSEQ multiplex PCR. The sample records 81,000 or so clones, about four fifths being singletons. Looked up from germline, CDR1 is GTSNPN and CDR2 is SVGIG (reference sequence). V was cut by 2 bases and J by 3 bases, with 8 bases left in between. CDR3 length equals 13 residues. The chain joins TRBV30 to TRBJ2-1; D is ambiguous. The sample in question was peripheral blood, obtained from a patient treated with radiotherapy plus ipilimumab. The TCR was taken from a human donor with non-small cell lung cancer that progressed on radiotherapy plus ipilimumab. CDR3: CAWSLSVYNEQFF. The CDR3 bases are TGTGCCTGGAGTTTGAGTGTCTACAATGAGCAGTTCTTC.